This T cell receptor (beta chain) was found in a study of T cells in Graves' hyperthyroidism and ophthalmopathy. J lost 14 bases, V lost 5 bases, and 9 bases had no gene match. CDR3 length: 12 residues. RNA transcripts provided the source from which TCR beta CDR3 regions were amplified. A first-round RT-PCR of the TCR CDR3 used the HTBI primer set. Each CDR3 protein gets one entry after TCRdb re-called the multiplex PCR reads with MiXCR. The data contain some 500,000 distinct CDR3 sequences, about an eighth of them singletons. Worth noting for this clonotype: Its matching antigen is unknown.

General study findings and limits: Ophthalmopathy was identified by the model a median 6.5 months ahead of onset.

The sequence was collected from a woman in her late teens or twenties with Graves' hyperthyroidism. The source material was blood. The V gene is TRBV12-3 or TRBV12-4, the J gene TRBJ2-3; 8 nucleotides line up with TRBD1. The CDR3 is CASSPGGRGTYF. In DNA form, the CDR3 reads TGTGCCAGCAGTCCAGGGGGCAGGGGAACGTATTTT.